The rows below give T cell receptor beta chains drawn from one sample of a study of control samples from healthy donors and cancer patients. TCRdb's copy holds only in-frame clones and misses some; the assay was immunoSEQ multiplex PCR. Here the sample spans roughly 170,000 clones, 90% to 95% being singletons. Sequencing was performed on blood. The origin of the receptors is a man between 18 and 29 years old in good health. Both conserved end residues are part of each CDR3. A D gene is named only where the DNA matches it firmly. Clone size, where shown, is once, few, many, or a class for clones that have expanded.

j_call | v_call | clone_size | d_call | cdr3_nt | cdr3_aa
TRBJ2-1 | TRBV12-5 | . | TRBD2 | TGTGCTAGTGGTTTTTCCCCTGGTGCTAGCGGGGAGGGGAATGAGCAGTTCTTC | CASGFSPGASGEGNEQFF
TRBJ1-5 | TRBV7-5 | . | . | TGTGTCAGAAGCTTAAGACTTACATACCCTTATAGCAATCAGCCCCAGCATTTT | CVRSLRLTYPYSNQPQHF
TRBJ1-4 | TRBV7-9 | . | TRBD1 | TGTGCCAGCAGCCCGGGGACAGGGGGGAATGATCTAGAAAAACTGTTTTTT | CASSPGTGGNDLEKLFF
TRBJ1-4 | TRBV25-1 | . | TRBD1 | TGTGCCAGCAGTCCCGGGACAGGGGGCGAAAAACTGTTTTTT | CASSPGTGGEKLFF
TRBJ2-7 | TRBV5-3 | . | . | TGTGCCAGAAGCTTGGTTACAGGGAGCTCCTACGAGCAGTACTTC | CARSLVTGSSYEQYF
TRBJ2-5 | TRBV5-1 | once | TRBD2 | TGCGCCAGCAGCCTGCCCGGGAGGGAGACCCAGTACTTC | CASSLPGRETQYF
TRBJ2-7 | TRBV5-1 | . | TRBD2 | TGCGCCAGCAGCTTCGGGGGGTTCGAAAGCTACGAGCAGTACTTC | CASSFGGFESYEQYF
TRBJ2-1 | TRBV11-2 | . | TRBD2 | TGTGCCAGCAGCCGGGGGACTAGCGGGGGGTACAATGAGCAGTTCTTC | CASSRGTSGGYNEQFF
TRBJ2-1 | TRBV6-5 | . | . | TGTGCCAGCCGTAGGGATTATGACTCCTACAATGAGCAGTTCTTC | CASRRDYDSYNEQFF
TRBJ2-1 | TRBV7-8 | . | . | TGTGCCAGCAGGGCAGATGAGCAGTTCTTC | CASRADEQFF
TRBJ1-3 | TRBV7-2 | . | . | TGTGCCAGCAGCTTAAGCCCCTCCCCAGGAAACACCATATATTTT | CASSLSPSPGNTIYF
TRBJ2-2 | TRBV10-3 | . | . | TGTGCCATCGGGGCGGACCAAACCCCCGGGGAGCTGTTTTTT | CAIGADQTPGELFF
TRBJ1-1 | TRBV19 | few | . | TGTGCCAGTAGCAAGGGAACTGAAGCTTTCTTT | CASSKGTEAFF
TRBJ1-2 | TRBV5-1 | once | . | TGCGCCAGCAGCTTGGGGGTGGTAAACTATGGCTACACCTTC | CASSLGVVNYGYTF
TRBJ1-2 | TRBV25-1 | . | TRBD1 | TGTGCCAGCAGCATGACCGGGACAGGGATTAATGGCTACACCTTC | CASSMTGTGINGYTF
TRBJ2-1 | TRBV6-4 | once | . | TGTGCCAGCAGTTCAGGGAACAATGAGCAGTTCTTC | CASSSGNNEQFF
TRBJ2-3 | TRBV7-8 | . | . | TGTGCCAGCAGCTTAGATGGGGGGCTCTTTAGCACAGATACGCAGTATTTT | CASSLDGGLFSTDTQYF
TRBJ1-6 | TRBV3-1/TRBV3-2 | . | . | TGTGCCAGCAGCCAAGACCAGGGGCAGCGGTGGAATTCACCCCTCCACTTT | CASSQDQGQRWNSPLHF
TRBJ2-1 | TRBV12-5 | . | . | TGTGCTAGTGGTTTGTATACGCGGACAATCTACAATGAGCAGTTCTTC | CASGLYTRTIYNEQFF
TRBJ2-6 | TRBV19 | . | TRBD1 | TGTGCCAGTAGCCGGACAGGATTTTACGCTGGGGCCAACGTCCTGACTTTC | CASSRTGFYAGANVLTF
TRBJ1-2 | TRBV6-5 | . | . | TGTGCCAGCAGTTACTCGGGGCGGATTGACTATGGCTACACCTTC | CASSYSGRIDYGYTF
TRBJ1-2 | TRBV4-2 | . | . | TGTGCCAGCAGCCAAGAATGGGGTAATGGCTACACCTTC | CASSQEWGNGYTF
TRBJ1-6 | TRBV5-4 | . | TRBD1 | TGTGCCAGCAGTTTCCGGGACAGGGTCTCACCCCTCCACTTT | CASSFRDRVSPLHF
TRBJ2-1 | TRBV25-1 | . | . | TGTGCCAGCAGTGAGAGACCCAATGAGCAGTTCTTC | CASSERPNEQFF
TRBJ1-4 | TRBV25-1 | . | TRBD1 | TGTGCCAGCAGTGACATGGGACAGGGAAATGAAAAACTGTTTTTT | CASSDMGQGNEKLFF
TRBJ2-3 | TRBV2 | . | TRBD2 | TGTGCCAGCATTCTAGCGGGGGGGCCCCGGCGTCAAGATACGCAGTATTTT | CASILAGGPRRQDTQYF
TRBJ2-2 | TRBV30 | . | . | TGTGCCTGGATAAGGGGGGGGAAACACACCGGGGAGCTGTTTTTT | CAWIRGGKHTGELFF
TRBJ2-3 | TRBV19 | . | . | TGTGCCAGTAGTCGGACGGGGACGCGCAGCACAGATACGCAGTATTTT | CASSRTGTRSTDTQYF
TRBJ1-1 | TRBV6-1 | . | . | TGTGCCAGCAGTGAGGAAGGGAACACTGAAGCTTTCTTT | CASSEEGNTEAFF
TRBJ1-2 | TRBV30 | . | . | TGTGCCTGGAGCGCTCCCTGGACACACAACTATGGCTACACCTTC | CAWSAPWTHNYGYTF
TRBJ2-2 | TRBV7-9 | . | . | TGTGCCAGCAGCTTTCGAATCGGGGAGCTGTTTTTT | CASSFRIGELFF
TRBJ1-2 | TRBV28 | . | . | TGTGCCAGCAGTTCGTCCGGTTCACCTGACTACCCTAGCTATGGCTACACCTTC | CASSSSGSPDYPSYGYTF
TRBJ2-3 | TRBV19 | once | TRBD1 | TGTGCCAGTAGTATTGGGACAGGGGGATACACAGATACGCAGTATTTT | CASSIGTGGYTDTQYF
TRBJ2-7 | TRBV24-1 | . | TRBD2 | TGTGCCACCAGTGACCCGAGGGAGGGGCACGAGCAGTACTTC | CATSDPREGHEQYF
TRBJ1-2 | TRBV12-3/TRBV12-4 | . | TRBD1 | TGTGCCAGCAGTAAACAGGGGATTTATGGCTACACCTTC | CASSKQGIYGYTF
TRBJ2-7 | TRBV3-1/TRBV3-2 | . | . | TGTGCCAGCAGCCTGAGGGGGGGGCCCTACGAGCAGTACTTC | CASSLRGGPYEQYF
TRBJ2-6 | TRBV3-1/TRBV3-2 | . | TRBD2 | TGTGCCAGCAGCCAAGAACTAGCGGGGTCCGCCCCTGGGGCCAACGTCCTGACTTTC | CASSQELAGSAPGANVLTF
TRBJ2-3 | TRBV7-9 | few | . | TGTGCCAGCACTACCGGGGCCAGGGGTTTTTTATCAGATACGCAGTATTTT | CASTTGARGFLSDTQYF
TRBJ2-7 | TRBV6-5 | . | . | TGTGCCAGCAGGCAGGGTAGCGAGCAGTACTTC | CASRQGSEQYF
TRBJ1-5 | TRBV5-6 | . | . | TGTGCCAGCAGCTTAAGGCAGGATAGCAATCAGCCCCAGCATTTT | CASSLRQDSNQPQHF
TRBJ1-2 | TRBV6-1 | . | . | TGTGCCAGCAGTGAACGGACGGCCGGGGGGTATGGCTACACCTTC | CASSERTAGGYGYTF
TRBJ1-1 | TRBV4-1 | . | . | TGCGCCAGCAGCCCCGATCAGGGGTTTTCCGAAGCTTTCTTT | CASSPDQGFSEAFF
TRBJ1-6 | TRBV7-9 | . | . | TGTGCCAGCAGCTTAGCACTGACTTCTTCACCCCTCCACTTT | CASSLALTSSPLHF
TRBJ2-3 | TRBV5-6 | . | . | TGTGCCAGCAGCTTGGCAACGGGAATCACAGATACGCAGTATTTT | CASSLATGITDTQYF
TRBJ2-3 | TRBV5-4 | once | . | TGTGCCAGCAGCTTGGACTCTACCACAGATACGCAGTATTTT | CASSLDSTTDTQYF
TRBJ1-2 | TRBV30 | . | TRBD1 | TGTGCCTGGAGCGCCGTCGAGGACAGGTGGAGGATTAACTATGGCTACACCTTC | CAWSAVEDRWRINYGYTF
TRBJ2-4 | TRBV19 | once | TRBD1 | TGTGCCAGTAGTATGACAGGGCTAGCCAAAAACATTCAGTACTTC | CASSMTGLAKNIQYF
TRBJ1-3 | TRBV9 | . | . | TGTGCCAGCAGCGTAGACCAGGCCTACTCTGGAAACACCATATATTTT | CASSVDQAYSGNTIYF
TRBJ1-1 | TRBV2 | once | TRBD1 | TGTGCCAGCCACAGGGGGAACACTGAAGCTTTCTTT | CASHRGNTEAFF
TRBJ2-3 | TRBV5-1 | once | . | TGCGCCAGCAGCTTGGAAGGGGACTCCTCGGGGTCTGGGTCAGATACGCAGTATTTT | CASSLEGDSSGSGSDTQYF